This entry concerns a single T cell receptor beta chain. Its antigen is not identified. Each donor was a Caucasian adult residing in Nashville, Tennessee. This sample is drawn from a study of shared clonotypes between healthy human individuals. Points from the study as a whole: The study's rarefaction showed incomplete sorted-subset sequencing despite large depth.

Deep was the level used in running the assay. Using immunoSEQ multiplex PCR, the repertoire was profiled, and TCRdb retains in-frame clones only, with some absent. The table includes more than 1,200,000 clones, approximately 98.5% detected once. Germline lookup yields CDR1 SGHAT and CDR2 FQNNGV. There are 12 residues in the CDR3. V was cut by 6 bases and J by 4 bases, with 9 bases left in between. The chain has TRBV11-2 and TRBJ1-1; tentatively, D is TRBD1 (6 bases). The TCR originated in a man aged 25-40 years in good health. Sequencing input: naive CD4+ T cells sorted from blood. Documented subset: CD45RA+ positively selected. Written as DNA, the CDR3 is TGTGCCAGCAGTCGAGGGGGCACTGAAGCTTTCTTT. Amino acids: CASSRGGTEAFF.